The 3 T cell receptor beta chains in this list originate from one sample, sequenced in a study of cytomegalovirus exposure and HLA in healthy donors. Amplification used 60 Vbeta primers and 13 Jbeta primers. TCRdb's copy holds only in-frame clones and misses some; the assay was immunoSEQ multiplex PCR. Among 110,000 to 150,000 clones, roughly 80% were seen once, and the ten largest hold about 5.3%. Source material: PBMCs. The receptors shown here come from a woman aged 45-65 years in good health and CMV-seronegative.

The chain employs TRBV18 and TRBJ2-7; 7 positions match TRBD1. With 2 bases clipped from V and 2 bases from J, the junction kept 3 bases outside the gene matches. This CDR3 has 14 residues. Looked up from germline, CDR1 is KGHSH and CDR2 is LQKENI. In nucleotides, the CDR3 is TGTGCCAGCTCACCAGGACAGGACGCCTACGAGCAGTACTTC. It yields the protein CASSPGQDAYEQYF.

Only one count was recorded for this clone. This chain joins TRBV2 and TRBJ2-1; D uncertain. Germline lookup yields CDR1 SNHLY and CDR2 FYNNEI. Trimming shortened V by 0 bases and J by 6 bases, and 12 bases separated the two germline ends. There are 15 residues in the CDR3. The chain's CDR3 is CASSEALRVFNEQFF. In DNA form, the CDR3 reads TGTGCCAGCAGTGAAGCGCTTCGGGTTTTCAATGAGCAGTTCTTC.

The V gene is TRBV4-1, the J gene TRBJ2-1; the D is unclear. V shed 1 base and J shed 13 bases, with 14 bases lying between them. The length of the CDR3 is 13 residues. Germline-derived CDR1 and CDR2 are MGHRA and YSYEKL. CDR3 loop: CASSQGGIDIQFF. As DNA, the CDR3 is TGCGCCAGCAGCCAAGGTGGAATCGACATACAGTTCTTC.